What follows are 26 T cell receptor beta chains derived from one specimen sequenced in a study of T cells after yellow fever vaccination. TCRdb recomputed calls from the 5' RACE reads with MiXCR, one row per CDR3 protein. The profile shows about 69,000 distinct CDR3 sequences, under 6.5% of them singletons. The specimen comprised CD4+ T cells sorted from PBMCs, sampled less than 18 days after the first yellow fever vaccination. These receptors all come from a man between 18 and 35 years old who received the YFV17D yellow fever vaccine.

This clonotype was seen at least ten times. Here the CDR3 reads CASSPKGTDTQYF. CDR3 DNA: TGTGCCAGCAGCCCAAAGGGCACAGATACGCAGTATTTT. The rearrangement uses TRBV7-2 and TRBJ2-3, with D hard to call. This CDR3 contains 13 residues. V shed 5 bases and J shed 1 base, with 7 bases lying between them. CDR1 is SGHTA and CDR2 is FQGNSA in the germline V gene.

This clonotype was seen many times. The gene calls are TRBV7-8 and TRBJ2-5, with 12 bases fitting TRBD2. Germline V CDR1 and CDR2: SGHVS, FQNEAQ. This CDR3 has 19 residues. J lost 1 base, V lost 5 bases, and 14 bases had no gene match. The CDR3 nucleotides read TGTGCCAGCAGCCCAAGATCCGCTAGCGGGGGGGCTCTCCAAGAGACCCAGTACTTC. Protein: CASSPRSASGGALQETQYF. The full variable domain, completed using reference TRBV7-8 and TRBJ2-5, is GAGVSQSPRYKVAKRGQDVALRCDPISGHVSLFWYQQALGQGPEFLTYFQNEAQLDKSGLPSDRFFAERPEGSVSTLKIQRTQQEDSAVYLCASSPRSASGGALQETQYFGPGTRLLVL.

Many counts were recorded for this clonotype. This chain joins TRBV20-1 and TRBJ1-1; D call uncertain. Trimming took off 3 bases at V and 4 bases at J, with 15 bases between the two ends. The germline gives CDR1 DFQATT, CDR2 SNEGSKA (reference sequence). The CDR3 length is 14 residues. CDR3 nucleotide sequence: TGCAGTGCTAGTCGGGCTAGGGCGTCCACTGAAGCTTTCTTT. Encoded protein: CSASRARASTEAFF.

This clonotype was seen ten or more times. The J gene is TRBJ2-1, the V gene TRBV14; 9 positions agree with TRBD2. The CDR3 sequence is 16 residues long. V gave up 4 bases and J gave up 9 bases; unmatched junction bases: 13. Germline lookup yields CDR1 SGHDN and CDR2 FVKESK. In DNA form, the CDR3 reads TGTGCCAGCAGCCCGCTAGCGGGATTCGGGTCGGGTGAGCAGTTCTTC. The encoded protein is CASSPLAGFGSGEQFF.

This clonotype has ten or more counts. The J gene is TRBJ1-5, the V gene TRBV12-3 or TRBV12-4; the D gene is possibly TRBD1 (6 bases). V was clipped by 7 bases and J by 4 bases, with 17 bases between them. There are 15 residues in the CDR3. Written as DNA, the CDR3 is TGTGCCAGCAACTGGGACACCGCCGTTAATCAGCCCCAGCATTTT. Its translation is CASNWDTAVNQPQHF.

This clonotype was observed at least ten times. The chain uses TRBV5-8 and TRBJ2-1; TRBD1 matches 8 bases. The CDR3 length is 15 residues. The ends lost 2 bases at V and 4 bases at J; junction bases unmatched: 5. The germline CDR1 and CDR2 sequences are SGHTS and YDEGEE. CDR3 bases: TGTGCCAGCAGCTTCAGGGGGCTAGGTTACAATGAGCAGTTCTTC. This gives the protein CASSFRGLGYNEQFF.

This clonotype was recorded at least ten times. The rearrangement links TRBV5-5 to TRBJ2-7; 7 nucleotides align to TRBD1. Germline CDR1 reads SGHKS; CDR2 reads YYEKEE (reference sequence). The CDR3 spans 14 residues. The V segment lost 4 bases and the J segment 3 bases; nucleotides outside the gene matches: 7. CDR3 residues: CASSRDRTYYEQYV. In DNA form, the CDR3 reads TGTGCCAGCAGCCGGGACAGAACCTACTACGAGCAGTACGTC.

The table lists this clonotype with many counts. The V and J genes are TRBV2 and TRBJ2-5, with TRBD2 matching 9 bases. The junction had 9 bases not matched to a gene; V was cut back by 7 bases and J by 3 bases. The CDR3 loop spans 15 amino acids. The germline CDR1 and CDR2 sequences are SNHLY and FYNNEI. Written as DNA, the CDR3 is TGTGCCAGCACCGAAGAGGTAGCGGGGGAAGAGACCCAGTACTTC. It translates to CASTEEVAGEETQYF.

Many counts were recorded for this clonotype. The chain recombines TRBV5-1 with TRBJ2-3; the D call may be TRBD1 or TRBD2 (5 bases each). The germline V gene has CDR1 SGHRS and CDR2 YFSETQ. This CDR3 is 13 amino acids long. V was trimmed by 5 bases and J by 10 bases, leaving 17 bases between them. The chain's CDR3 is CASSDGALDAQYF. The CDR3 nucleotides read TGCGCCAGCAGTGACGGGGCCCTAGACGCGCAGTATTTT.

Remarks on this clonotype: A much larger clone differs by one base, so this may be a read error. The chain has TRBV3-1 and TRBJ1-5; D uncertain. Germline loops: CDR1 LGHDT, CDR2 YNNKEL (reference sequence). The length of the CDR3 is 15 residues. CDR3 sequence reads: CASTQDGGYLQPQHF. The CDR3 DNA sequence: TGTGCCAGCACCCAAGATGGAGGGTATTTACAGCCCCAGCATTTT.

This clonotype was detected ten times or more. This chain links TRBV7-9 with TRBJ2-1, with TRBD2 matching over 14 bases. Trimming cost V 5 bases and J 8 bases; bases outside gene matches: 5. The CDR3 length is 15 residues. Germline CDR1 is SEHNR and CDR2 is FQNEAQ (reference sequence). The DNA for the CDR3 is TGTGCCAGCAGCCGACTAGCGGGGGGGCTATATGAGCAGTTCTTC. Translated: CASSRLAGGLYEQFF. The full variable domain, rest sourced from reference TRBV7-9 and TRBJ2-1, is DTGVSQNPRHKITKRGQNVTFRCDPISEHNRLYWYRQTLGQGPEFLTYFQNEAQLEKSRLLSDRFSAERPKGSFSTLEIQRTEQGDSAMYLCASSRLAGGLYEQFFGPGTRLTVL.

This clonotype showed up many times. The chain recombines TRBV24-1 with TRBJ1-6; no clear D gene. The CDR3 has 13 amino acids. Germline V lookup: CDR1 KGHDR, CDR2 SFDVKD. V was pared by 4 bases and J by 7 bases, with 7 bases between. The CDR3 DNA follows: TGTGCCACCAGTGACAGAGCGAATTCACCCCTCCACTTT. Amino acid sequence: CATSDRANSPLHF.

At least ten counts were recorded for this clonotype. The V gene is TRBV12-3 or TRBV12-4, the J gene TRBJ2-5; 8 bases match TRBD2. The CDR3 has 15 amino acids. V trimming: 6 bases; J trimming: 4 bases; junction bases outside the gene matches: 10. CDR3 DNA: TGTGCCAGCAGCCTCGGGGGGGACGGTTTAGAGACCCAGTACTTC. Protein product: CASSLGGDGLETQYF.

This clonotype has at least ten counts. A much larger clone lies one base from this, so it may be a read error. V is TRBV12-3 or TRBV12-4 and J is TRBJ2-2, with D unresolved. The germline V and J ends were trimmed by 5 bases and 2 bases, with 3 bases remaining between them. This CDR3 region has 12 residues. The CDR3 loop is CASSHNTGELFF. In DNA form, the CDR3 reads TGTGCCAGCAGTCACAACACCGGGGAGCTGTTTTTT.

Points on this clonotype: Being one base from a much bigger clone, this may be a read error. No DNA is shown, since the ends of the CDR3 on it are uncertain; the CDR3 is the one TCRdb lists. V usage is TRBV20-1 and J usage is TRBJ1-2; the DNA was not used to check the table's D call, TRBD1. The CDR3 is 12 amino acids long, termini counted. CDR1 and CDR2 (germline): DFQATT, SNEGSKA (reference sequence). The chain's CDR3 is CSATTGVYGCTF.

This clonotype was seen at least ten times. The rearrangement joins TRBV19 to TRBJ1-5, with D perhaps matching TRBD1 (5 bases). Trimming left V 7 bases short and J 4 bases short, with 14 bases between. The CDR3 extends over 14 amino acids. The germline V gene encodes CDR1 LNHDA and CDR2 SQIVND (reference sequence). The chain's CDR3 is CASNAGGRNQPQHF. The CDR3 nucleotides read TGTGCCAGTAATGCGGGGGGTCGGAATCAGCCCCAGCATTTT.

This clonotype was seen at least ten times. This CDR3 reads CASWGGSSADTQYF. DNA for the CDR3: TGTGCCAGCTGGGGGGGGAGTAGCGCAGATACGCAGTATTTT. This rearrangement joins TRBV7-2 to TRBJ2-3, with 7 bases matching TRBD2. Germline CDR1 SGHTA, CDR2 FQGNSA. The CDR3 sequence is 14 residues long. The trim removed 8 bases at V and 4 bases at J, leaving 9 bases unmatched.

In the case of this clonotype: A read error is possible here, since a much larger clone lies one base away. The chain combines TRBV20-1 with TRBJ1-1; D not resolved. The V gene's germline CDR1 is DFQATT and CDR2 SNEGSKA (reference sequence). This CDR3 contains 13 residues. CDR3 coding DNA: TGCAGTGCTAGAGCAGGAGTGAACACTGAATCTTTCTTT. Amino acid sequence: CSARAGVNTESFF.

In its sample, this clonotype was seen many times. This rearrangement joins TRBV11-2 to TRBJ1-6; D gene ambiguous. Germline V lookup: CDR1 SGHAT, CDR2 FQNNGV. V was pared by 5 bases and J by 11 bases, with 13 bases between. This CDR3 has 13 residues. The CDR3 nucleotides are TGTGCCAGCAGCCCAGCCCCAAGAACACCCCTCCACTTT. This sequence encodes CASSPAPRTPLHF.

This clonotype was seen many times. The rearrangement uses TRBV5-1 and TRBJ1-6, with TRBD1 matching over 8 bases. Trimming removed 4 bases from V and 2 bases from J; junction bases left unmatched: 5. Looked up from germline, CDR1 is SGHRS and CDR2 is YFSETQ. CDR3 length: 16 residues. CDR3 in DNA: TGCGCCAGCAGCACCCGACAGGGGCCCTATAATTCACCCCTCCACTTT. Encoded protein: CASSTRQGPYNSPLHF.

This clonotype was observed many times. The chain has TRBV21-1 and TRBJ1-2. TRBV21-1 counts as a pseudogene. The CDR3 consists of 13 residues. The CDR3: CASRIRRHYGYTF. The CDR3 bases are TGTGCCAGCAGGATAAGGAGGCACTATGGCTACACCTTC.

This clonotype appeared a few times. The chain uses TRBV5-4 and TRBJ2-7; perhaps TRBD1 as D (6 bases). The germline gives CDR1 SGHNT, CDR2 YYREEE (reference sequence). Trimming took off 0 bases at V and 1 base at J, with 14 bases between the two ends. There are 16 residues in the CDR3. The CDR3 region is CASSLGVGQGSYEQYF. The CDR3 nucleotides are TGTGCCAGCAGCTTGGGGGTTGGGCAGGGGTCCTACGAGCAGTACTTC.

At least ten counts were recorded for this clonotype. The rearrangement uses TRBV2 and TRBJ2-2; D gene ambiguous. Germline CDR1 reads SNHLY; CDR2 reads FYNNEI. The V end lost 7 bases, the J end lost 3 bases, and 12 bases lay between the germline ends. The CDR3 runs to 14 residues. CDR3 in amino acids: CASTGALDTGELFF. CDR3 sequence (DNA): TGTGCCAGCACCGGAGCTTTGGACACCGGGGAGCTGTTTTTT.

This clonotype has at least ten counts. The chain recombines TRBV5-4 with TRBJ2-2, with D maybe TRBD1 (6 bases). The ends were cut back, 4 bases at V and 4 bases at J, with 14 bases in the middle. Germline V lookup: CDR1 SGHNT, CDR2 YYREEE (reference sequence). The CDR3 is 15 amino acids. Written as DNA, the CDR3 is TGTGCCAGCAGCACCGGGACAACCTTCACCGGGGAGCTGTTTTTT. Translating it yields CASSTGTTFTGELFF.

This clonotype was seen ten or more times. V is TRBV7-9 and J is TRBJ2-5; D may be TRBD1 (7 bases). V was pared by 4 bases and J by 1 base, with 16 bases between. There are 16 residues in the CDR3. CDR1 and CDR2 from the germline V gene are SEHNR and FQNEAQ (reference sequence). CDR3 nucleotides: TGTGCCAGCAGCTCCTTCAGGGGGGCTGTCCAAGAGACCCAGTACTTC. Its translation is CASSSFRGAVQETQYF.

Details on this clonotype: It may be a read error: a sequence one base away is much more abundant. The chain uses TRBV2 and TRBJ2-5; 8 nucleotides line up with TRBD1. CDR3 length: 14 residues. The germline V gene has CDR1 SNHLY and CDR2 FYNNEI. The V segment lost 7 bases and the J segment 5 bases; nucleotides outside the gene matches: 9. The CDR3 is CASTIAGGHETQYF. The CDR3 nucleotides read TGTGCCAGCACTATAGCAGGGGGCCACGAGACCCAGTACTTC.